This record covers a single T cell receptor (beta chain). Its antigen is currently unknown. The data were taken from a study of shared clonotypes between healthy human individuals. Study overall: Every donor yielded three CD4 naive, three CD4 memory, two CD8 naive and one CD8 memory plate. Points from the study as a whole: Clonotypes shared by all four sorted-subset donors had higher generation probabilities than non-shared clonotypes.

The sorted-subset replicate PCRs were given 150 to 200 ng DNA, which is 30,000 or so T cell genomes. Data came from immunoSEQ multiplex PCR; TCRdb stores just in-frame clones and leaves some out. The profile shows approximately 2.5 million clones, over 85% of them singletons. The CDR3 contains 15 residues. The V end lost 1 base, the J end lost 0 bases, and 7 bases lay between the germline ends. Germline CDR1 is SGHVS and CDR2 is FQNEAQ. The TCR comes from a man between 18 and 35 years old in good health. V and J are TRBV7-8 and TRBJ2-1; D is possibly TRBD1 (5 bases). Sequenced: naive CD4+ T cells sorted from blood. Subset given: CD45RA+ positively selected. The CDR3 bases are TGTGCCAGCAGCTTAGAGGGGTACTCCTACAATGAGCAGTTCTTC. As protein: CASSLEGYSYNEQFF.